The T cell receptor (beta chain) described here comes from a study of regulatory T cells in long-lasting Graves disease. Overall study results and limits: Shared public clonotypes totalled 2,741 in persistent patients, compared with roughly 970 in new patients.

Deletions cut 3 bases from V and 2 bases from J, with 6 bases between. The CDR3 loop spans 13 amino acids. Stated time point: newly diagnosed GD, antithyroid drugs for less than 3 months. PBMCs were the source of the RNA used for TCR sequencing. This clonotype was seen repeatedly, ten times or more. What it binds is not known. Assembly of TCR beta libraries relied on iRepertoire HTBI primers together with Arm-PCR of CDR3 regions. TCRdb reprocessed the multiplex PCR reads via MiXCR and lists one record per CDR3 protein. The table has 680,000 or so distinct CDR3 sequences, roughly 15% seen once. These data also formed part of another study, on T cells in Graves' hyperthyroidism and ophthalmopathy.

This sample comprised peripheral blood mononuclear cells (PBMCs), obtained at new diagnosis, from a patient treated with antithyroid drugs. This chain joins TRBV12-3 or TRBV12-4 and TRBJ2-3; no firm D call. This clonotype was sampled from a woman aged 30 to 39 with Graves disease. CDR3 residues: CASSFTTTDTQYF. The DNA for the CDR3 is TGTGCCAGCAGTTTCACTACCACAGATACGCAGTATTTT.